A selection of T cell receptor beta chains follows, all from one sample in a study of cytomegalovirus exposure and HLA in healthy donors. The repertoire was sequenced with immunoSEQ multiplex PCR; TCRdb's copy has only in-frame clones and lacks some. Of around 190,000 clones in the sample, 70% to 80% were seen once. The sample comprised PBMCs. These receptors were taken from a woman between 45 and 65 years old in good health and CMV-seronegative. CDR3s include the opening cysteine and the closing phenylalanine or tryptophan. Each record gives: J gene, D gene, V gene, clone size, CDR3 DNA, CDR3 protein. A D gene is named only where the DNA matches it firmly. Clone size is stated in some rows and not others, as once, few, many or a class when expanded.

TRBJ2-2 | TRBD1 | TRBV7-2 | NA | TGTGCCAGCAGCTTTACAGGGGGAGTCGGGGAGCTGTTTTTT | CASSFTGGVGELFF
TRBJ2-6 | NA | TRBV5-1 | NA | TGCGCCAGCAGCTCAGGGTCCTACTCTGGGGCCAACGTCCTGACTTTC | CASSSGSYSGANVLTF
TRBJ1-5 | TRBD1 | TRBV6-1 | NA | TGTGCCAGCAGTGTACAGGGGAATCAGCCCCAGCATTTT | CASSVQGNQPQHF
TRBJ2-1 | TRBD2 | TRBV7-9 | NA | TGTGCCAGCAGCTTAGATCTGGGGACTAGCGGTAATGAGCAGTTCTTC | CASSLDLGTSGNEQFF
TRBJ1-1 | TRBD1 | TRBV25-1 | NA | TGTGCCAGCAGTGAATTTGAAGGGGGCTCTGAAGCTTTCTTT | CASSEFEGGSEAFF
TRBJ2-7 | TRBD1 | TRBV7-2 | NA | TGTGCCAGCAGCTTCGACAGGGGGCCTTCTAGGGAGCAGTACTTC | CASSFDRGPSREQYF
TRBJ1-3 | TRBD1 | TRBV27 | NA | TGTGCCAGCAGGGACAGGCTGGCTGGAAACACCATATATTTT | CASRDRLAGNTIYF
TRBJ1-5 | NA | TRBV4-2 | few | TGTGCCAGCAGCCAAGTTCGCGTTCCCAATCAGCCCCAGCATTTT | CASSQVRVPNQPQHF
TRBJ1-1 | NA | TRBV27 | NA | TGTGCCAGCAGTCGCTTAGGGGACACTGAAGCTTTCTTT | CASSRLGDTEAFF
TRBJ2-1 | NA | TRBV7-6 | NA | TGTGCCAGCAGCACGACGGAGGCCGAGCAGTTCTTC | CASSTTEAEQFF
TRBJ2-7 | TRBD1 | TRBV6-6 | NA | TGTGCCAGCAGTTATACCGACAGGGACCCCTACGAGCAGTACTTC | CASSYTDRDPYEQYF
TRBJ1-5 | NA | TRBV18 | NA | TGTGCCAGCTCCCCCGGGGGTCAGCCCCAGCATTTT | CASSPGGQPQHF
TRBJ2-7 | TRBD2 | TRBV5-4 | NA | TGTGCCAGCAGCCTAGGACTAGACGAGCAGTACTTC | CASSLGLDEQYF
TRBJ2-7 | NA | TRBV4-2 | NA | TGTGCCAGCAGCCAAGGGCTAGAGGGCTCCTACGAGCAGTACTTC | CASSQGLEGSYEQYF
TRBJ2-7 | NA | TRBV5-6 | NA | TGTGCCAGCAGCTTGGTGGAGAATCCTTCCTACGAGCAGTACTTC | CASSLVENPSYEQYF
TRBJ1-3 | TRBD1 | TRBV29-1 | NA | TGCAGCGTTGAAGGGTACAGGGGGAGAAACACCATATATTTT | CSVEGYRGRNTIYF
TRBJ2-2 | NA | TRBV19 | once | TGTGCCAGTACCCCGAGGAGCGGTACGAACACCGGGGAGCTGTTTTTT | CASTPRSGTNTGELFF
TRBJ2-7 | NA | TRBV15 | NA | TGTGCCACCAGGTTCCCTTCAGCGGACGAGCAGTACTTC | CATRFPSADEQYF
TRBJ2-1 | TRBD1 | TRBV5-1 | NA | TGCGCCAGCAGCCGATCGGGACAGATCACCAATGAGCAGTTCTTC | CASSRSGQITNEQFF
TRBJ2-7 | TRBD1 | TRBV27 | once | TGTGCCAGCAAACCTTGGGGGGGACAGGGGACTTACGAGCAGTACTTC | CASKPWGGQGTYEQYF
TRBJ1-1 | NA | TRBV15 | NA | TGTGCCACCAGCAGAGGGACAATCGCTGAAGCTTTCTTT | CATSRGTIAEAFF
TRBJ2-7 | NA | TRBV5-1 | NA | TGCGCCAGCAGCTTGGGCATGTTGTACGAGCAGTACTTC | CASSLGMLYEQYF
TRBJ1-2 | NA | TRBV15 | NA | TGTGCCACCAGCAGAGATAGCAGGGGCTCCTATGGCTACACCTTC | CATSRDSRGSYGYTF
TRBJ1-1 | TRBD1 | TRBV7-3 | few | TGTGCCAGCAGATTAACAGGGGGCGAGACTGAAGCTTTCTTT | CASRLTGGETEAFF
TRBJ1-1 | NA | TRBV6-5 | NA | TGTGCCAGCAACCCCCGGGGGGTAATGAACACTGAAGCTTTCTTT | CASNPRGVMNTEAFF
TRBJ1-2 | NA | TRBV7-9 | NA | TGTGCCAGCAGCTCGACAGATAACCCTTACTATGGCTACACCTTC | CASSSTDNPYYGYTF
TRBJ2-3 | NA | TRBV5-6 | few | TGTGCCAGCAGCTCCTCCACAGATACGCAGTATTTT | CASSSSTDTQYF
TRBJ2-3 | NA | TRBV6-1 | NA | TGTGCCAGCAGTGAATCGGAACATGGACAGAACACAGATACGCAGTATTTT | CASSESEHGQNTDTQYF
TRBJ1-1 | NA | TRBV28 | NA | TGTGCCAGCAGTCGGGGCGGGGCGCTAAAAGCTTTCTTT | CASSRGGALKAFF
TRBJ2-5 | TRBD2 | TRBV7-6 | NA | TGTGCCAGCAGCCAACACCGGGGACTAGTACAAGAGACCCAGTACTTC | CASSQHRGLVQETQYF
TRBJ1-1 | NA | TRBV27 | NA | TGTGCCAGCAGTTTAATCAGGGCCCCATTGGACACTGAAGCTTTCTTT | CASSLIRAPLDTEAFF
TRBJ2-5 | NA | TRBV7-8 | NA | TGTGCCAGCAGCGAGACTGGTCTTGGAGAGACCCAGTACTTC | CASSETGLGETQYF
TRBJ2-5 | TRBD2 | TRBV27 | NA | TGTGCCAGCAGTTTATCGCCCATGCGGGGACTAGAAGAGACCCAGTACTTC | CASSLSPMRGLEETQYF
TRBJ2-5 | NA | TRBV2 | NA | TGTGCCAGCACCTATTCGCGGGGTAGGGGAGAGACCCAGTACTTC | CASTYSRGRGETQYF
TRBJ1-1 | TRBD1 | TRBV6-5 | NA | TGTGCCAGCAGCCCTATGACAGGGAGAGGAACTGAAGCTTTCTTT | CASSPMTGRGTEAFF
TRBJ2-2 | NA | TRBV7-2 | NA | TGTGCCAGCAGCTTAAGAGGCGCGAACACCGGGGAGCTGTTTTTT | CASSLRGANTGELFF
TRBJ2-5 | NA | TRBV27 | NA | TGTGCCAGCAGCTTAAACGGGGTTCAAGAGACCCAGTACTTC | CASSLNGVQETQYF
TRBJ1-2 | TRBD1 | TRBV29-1 | NA | TGCAGCTCATCAGGGGGCCAACGCTATGGCTACACCTTC | CSSSGGQRYGYTF
TRBJ1-2 | TRBD1 | TRBV6-5 | NA | TGTGCCAGCAGTTACGGCCGGGACAGACATGGCTACACCTTC | CASSYGRDRHGYTF
TRBJ1-2 | NA | TRBV4-1 | NA | TGCGCCAGCAGCCAAGATCTCCCCCCGGACTCACACTATGGCTACACCTTC | CASSQDLPPDSHYGYTF
TRBJ1-1 | NA | TRBV5-1 | NA | TGCGCCAGCAGCCGACAGCTGAACACTGAAGCTTTCTTT | CASSRQLNTEAFF
TRBJ1-6 | TRBD1 | TRBV5-8 | few | TGTGCCAGCAGCTTGCTGAGGGGGACAGGGAAAGGAGGTTCACCCCTCCACTTT | CASSLLRGTGKGGSPLHF
TRBJ2-1 | NA | TRBV7-9 | NA | TGTGCCAGCAGAACCCCACAGGGAGATGAGCAGTTCTTC | CASRTPQGDEQFF
TRBJ1-1 | TRBD1 | TRBV10-3 | NA | TGTGCCATCAGTGTACAGGGGTTGAACCCTGAAGCTTTCTTT | CAISVQGLNPEAFF
TRBJ1-5 | TRBD1 | TRBV2 | NA | TGTGCCAGCAGTACGGACAGGCAGCCCCAGCATTTT | CASSTDRQPQHF